These T cell receptor beta chains were read from a single sample in a study of blood T cell repertoires in COVID-19. Assay used: immunoSEQ multiplex PCR; TCRdb lists only in-frame clones, some missing. The sample consists of about 170,000 clones, about four fifths of them appearing once. Sample: peripheral blood. The origin of the receptors is a human donor with acute or convalescent COVID-19. The donor label of this sample is uncertain. CDR3s include the opening cysteine and the closing phenylalanine or tryptophan. A D gene is named only where the DNA matches it firmly. Part of the rows lack a size; the others show once, few, many or a class for expanded clones.

.	.	TRBV5-8	TRBJ1-2	TGTGCCAGCAGCTTTTACGGTCGCGGAAGGGGGAGGGAGAATGGCTACACCTTC	CASSFYGRGRGRENGYTF
.	.	TRBV5-4	TRBJ1-2	TGTGCCAGCAGCTCGGGTTCGAGGCGATCACGTTTGGGCTACACCTTC	CASSSGSRRSRLGYTF
TRBD1	.	TRBV14	TRBJ2-7	TGTGCCAGCAGCCAAGATCGACAGGGTAGCTTGCGTACCTCCTACGAGCAGTACTTC	CASSQDRQGSLRTSYEQYF
TRBD1	once	TRBV7-3	TRBJ2-6	TGTGCCAGCAGCTGGACAGGGGGCCCCTCTGGGGCCAACGTCCTGACTTTC	CASSWTGGPSGANVLTF
TRBD1	.	TRBV19	TRBJ1-5	TGTGCCAGTACCGCCGGACAGGGTTGGAATCAGCCCCAGCATTTT	CASTAGQGWNQPQHF
.	.	TRBV28	TRBJ1-4	TGTGCCAGCAGCCATGCAACTAATGAAAAACTGTTTTTT	CASSHATNEKLFF
TRBD1	.	TRBV10-3	TRBJ2-7	TGTGCCATCACCCGAGGGGAGGACAGGGTAAACGAGCAGTACTTC	CAITRGEDRVNEQYF
TRBD1	.	TRBV19	TRBJ1-2	TGTGCCAGCAGAGACAGGGATTATGGCTACACCTTC	CASRDRDYGYTF
TRBD1	.	TRBV14	TRBJ2-7	TGTGCCAGCAGCCAAGTTAAGGGACAGGGGAACTACGAGCAGTACTTC	CASSQVKGQGNYEQYF
TRBD2	.	TRBV5-4	TRBJ2-3	TGTGCCAGCAGCTTACGGACTAGGAGGGATACGCAGTATTTT	CASSLRTRRDTQYF
.	few	TRBV28	TRBJ1-3	TGTGCCAGCAGTTTACGGGGAAACACCATATATTTT	CASSLRGNTIYF
.	.	TRBV7-8	TRBJ2-2	TGTGCCAGCAGCTTAGGGCCGGACTTCACCGGGGAGCTGTTTTTT	CASSLGPDFTGELFF
TRBD1	.	TRBV5-6	TRBJ1-6	TGTGCCAGCATCGGCGGGACAAACAGGGGAGGCTCCTATAATTCACCCCTCCACTTT	CASIGGTNRGGSYNSPLHF
.	.	TRBV13	TRBJ2-4	TGTGCCAGCAGCATACTTTCCCGGGACACACCCAGTGGGGTTCCCAAAAACATTCAGTACTTC	CASSILSRDTPSGVPKNIQYF
.	.	TRBV6-7	TRBJ1-4	TGTGCCAGTCCCCGGGACACAAATGAAAAACTGTTTTTT	CASPRDTNEKLFF
TRBD1	.	TRBV19	TRBJ1-5	TGTGCCAGTAGTCTCCAGGGGGCTAGCAATCAGCCCCAGCATTTT	CASSLQGASNQPQHF
.	.	TRBV6-6	TRBJ1-3	TGTGCCAGCCATAGGGAGGGGACATCTGGAAACACCATATATTTT	CASHREGTSGNTIYF
.	few	TRBV19	TRBJ2-3	TGTGCCAGTAGTATAGGGGACACTCCCACAGATACGCAGTATTTT	CASSIGDTPTDTQYF
.	.	TRBV28	TRBJ2-2	TGTGCCAGCAGTTTTGGGTCTGGGCACACCGGGGAGCTGTTTTTT	CASSFGSGHTGELFF
TRBD2	.	TRBV7-8	TRBJ2-4	TGTGCCAGCAGCCTTAGCGGGGGGGGGCTTGACAAAAACATTCAGTACTTC	CASSLSGGGLDKNIQYF
TRBD1	.	TRBV11-2	TRBJ1-5	TGTGCCAGCAGCTCTGACAGGGTCAATCAGCCCCAGCATTTT	CASSSDRVNQPQHF
.	.	TRBV7-7	TRBJ2-3	TGTGCCAGCAGCTCCGGGGTCGGGCTAGATACGCAGTATTTT	CASSSGVGLDTQYF
TRBD2	.	TRBV19	TRBJ2-5	TGTGCCAGTAGTCCGACGGGAGGGAGAGAGACCCAGTACTTC	CASSPTGGRETQYF
.	.	TRBV2	TRBJ2-7	TGTGCCAGCAGTTCTACTAGCTATTCCCGGTACGAGCAGTACTTC	CASSSTSYSRYEQYF
TRBD1	.	TRBV6-5	TRBJ1-1	TGTGCCAGCATCGACAGGGCCACTGAAGCTTTCTTT	CASIDRATEAFF
.	.	TRBV6-5	TRBJ1-5	TGTGCCAGCACCCCACCTGGCAGCAATCAGCCCCAGCATTTT	CASTPPGSNQPQHF
TRBD2	.	TRBV2	TRBJ2-4	TGTGCCAGCAGTACTGGGACTAGCGGCGGCGCCAAAAACATTCAGTACTTC	CASSTGTSGGAKNIQYF
.	.	TRBV7-9	TRBJ1-2	TGTGCCAGCAGTCCCCGATCTTCCGGGACATCCAAAGATGGCTACACCTTC	CASSPRSSGTSKDGYTF
.	.	TRBV5-1	TRBJ1-5	TGCGCCAGCAGCCCCGAAGGGGGTTATCAGCCCCAGCATTTT	CASSPEGGYQPQHF
TRBD2	.	TRBV19	TRBJ2-1	TGTGCCAGTAGTATCCAACCGGGACTAGGCCCGAGCTCCTACAATGAGCAGTTCTTC	CASSIQPGLGPSSYNEQFF
.	.	TRBV12-3/TRBV12-4	TRBJ1-4	TGTGCCACCTGCAAGGAACAGGGAGCAAAACTGTTTTTT	CATCKEQGAKLFF
.	.	TRBV4-2	TRBJ2-5	TGTGCCAGCAGCCAAGTCGGCGGGGCGGGGGAGACCCAGTACTTC	CASSQVGGAGETQYF
TRBD2	.	TRBV5-1	TRBJ2-3	TGCGCCAGCAGCCTCGGACTAGTTGCAGATACGCAGTATTTT	CASSLGLVADTQYF
.	.	TRBV11-2	TRBJ1-6	TGTGCCAGCAGCTTAGATTCGAGTAATTCACCCCTCCACTTT	CASSLDSSNSPLHF
.	.	TRBV7-2	TRBJ1-1	TGTGCCAGCAGAACGACAGGCGTGACCGAAGCTTTCTTT	CASRTTGVTEAFF
.	once	TRBV6-6	TRBJ2-7	TGTGCCAGCAGCCCCACGCGGGTAAGCTCCTACGAGCAGTACTTC	CASSPTRVSSYEQYF
.	.	TRBV19	TRBJ1-5	TGTGCCAGTAGTGGAGGGGTTGCTCAGCCCCAGCATTTT	CASSGGVAQPQHF
TRBD1	.	TRBV7-2	TRBJ1-4	TGTGCCAGCAGCTTACGACAGGGGGTGAGCGATGAAAAACTGTTTTTT	CASSLRQGVSDEKLFF
.	.	TRBV2	TRBJ2-3	TGTGCCAGCAGCGAGACTCCGCAGCGAACGGATACGCAGTATTTT	CASSETPQRTDTQYF
TRBD2	.	TRBV19	TRBJ2-1	TGTGCCAGTAGTCCTCAACCCAGGGAGGGCAATGAGCAGTTCTTC	CASSPQPREGNEQFF
.	few	TRBV2	TRBJ1-2	TGTGCCAGCAAGTTGACGTTAGGACTCTCTAATGGCTACACCTTC	CASKLTLGLSNGYTF